The next 16 T cell receptor beta chains were all read from a single sample in a study of OX40 agonist ivuxolimab in advanced cancers. The protocol was immunoSEQ multiplex PCR, while the TCRdb copy is restricted to in-frame clones and leaves out a portion. There are some 39,000 clones in the sample; roughly nine tenths occur only once, and less than 5% lies in the top ten. The input for sequencing was CD4+ or CD8+ T cells sorted from blood, taken in a trial of the OX40 agonist ivuxolimab. The receptors shown here come from an adult with an advanced solid tumor such as melanoma, head and neck, liver or kidney cancer.

This rearrangement joins TRBV7-8 to TRBJ2-1; TRBD2 matches at 9 bases. CDR1 and CDR2 (germline): SGHVS, FQNEAQ. CDR3 length: 16 residues. After removal of 5 bases from V and 2 bases from J, the junction contained 7 bases not matched to a gene. The CDR3 DNA is TGTGCCAGCAGCCCCCGGCTAGCGGGGCCCTACAATGAGCAGTTCTTC. Translation gives CASSPRLAGPYNEQFF.

J is TRBJ1-1 and V is TRBV5-1; possible D gene TRBD1, 5 bases. The CDR3 runs 14 residues. The germline V and J ends were trimmed by 0 bases and 7 bases, with 13 bases remaining between them. The V gene's germline CDR1 is SGHRS and CDR2 YFSETQ. This CDR3 is CASSLAGGLGEAFF. The CDR3 nucleotides read TGCGCCAGCAGCTTGGCCGGGGGGTTGGGTGAAGCTTTCTTT.

V gene TRBV5-5 combines with J gene TRBJ2-7; 9 positions agree with TRBD1. Germline values: CDR1 SGHKS, CDR2 YYEKEE (reference sequence). The CDR3 consists of 14 residues. V shed 2 bases and J 6 bases; nucleotides not matched to a gene: 6. The CDR3 bases are TGTGCCAGCAGCTTCCGGGACAGGGTCAGCGAGCAGTACTTC. Translated, it gives CASSFRDRVSEQYF.

The chain couples TRBV9 to TRBJ1-2; D is ambiguous. Trimming took off 6 bases at V and 0 bases at J, with 12 bases between the two ends. This CDR3 has 14 residues. Germline V gene sequence: CDR1 SGDLS, CDR2 YYNGEE. This chain's CDR3 is CASTKTAPNYGYTF. DNA for the CDR3: TGTGCCAGCACTAAGACGGCCCCTAACTATGGCTACACCTTC.

CDR3 DNA: TGTGCCAGCAGCTTATTACAGGGAAATGAAAAACTGTTTTTT. Translating gives CASSLLQGNEKLFF. The chain carries TRBV7-9 and TRBJ1-4; D possibly corresponds to TRBD1 (6 bases). Trimming took off 2 bases at V and 5 bases at J, with 9 bases between the two ends. CDR1 and CDR2 from the germline V gene are SEHNR and FQNEAQ (reference sequence). This CDR3 spans 14 amino acids.

The chain recombines TRBV7-9 with TRBJ1-1, with D possibly being TRBD1 (6 bases). This CDR3 region has 14 residues. The V gene's germline CDR1 is SEHNR and CDR2 FQNEAQ (reference sequence). Trimming removed 5 bases at V and 6 bases at J, with 16 bases between. The CDR3 here is CASSATGGNPEAFF. The CDR3 DNA reads as TGTGCCAGCAGCGCCACCGGGGGCAATCCTGAAGCTTTCTTT.

The chain recombines TRBV29-1 with TRBJ2-5, with TRBD1 identical over 8 bases. The CDR3 consists of 13 residues. V lost 2 bases to trimming and J lost 5 bases; unmatched junction nucleotides: 4. Germline-derived CDR1 and CDR2 are SQVTM and ANQGSEA. The CDR3 loop is CSVERTGRETQYF. The CDR3, as DNA: TGCAGCGTTGAACGGACAGGGCGGGAGACCCAGTACTTC.

CDR3 residues: CASSMGTREGEQFF. Written as DNA, the CDR3 is TGTGCCAGCAGCATGGGGACACGAGAAGGGGAGCAGTTCTTC. V and J are TRBV7-3 and TRBJ2-1, with a possible D match to TRBD1 (6 bases). The germline CDR1 and CDR2 sequences are SGHTA and FQGTGA. Trimming shortened V by 5 bases and J by 10 bases, and 18 bases separated the two germline ends. This CDR3 comprises 14 residues.

The chain joins TRBV28 to TRBJ2-7; D remains unclear. The length of the CDR3 is 11 residues. CDR1 MDHEN and CDR2 SYDVKM come from the germline V gene. Trimming stripped 5 bases from V and 6 bases from J, with 8 bases between. In DNA form, the CDR3 reads TGTGCCAGCAGTCCCCCGGCCGAGCAGTACTTC. Its translation: CASSPPAEQYF.

The chain combines TRBV5-1 with TRBJ2-7; TRBD1 is a possible D gene (6 bases). Between the trimmed V and J ends, which lost 7 bases and 4 bases, there was a span of 18 bases. The CDR3 covers 14 residues. Germline CDR1 and CDR2: SGHRS and YFSETQ. CDR3 DNA: TGCGCCAGCCAAAGATCGGCAGGGGAATACGAGCAGTACTTC. This translates into CASQRSAGEYEQYF.

The genes are TRBV5-1 and TRBJ2-6; D is tentatively TRBD1 or TRBD2 (5 bases each). In germline, CDR1 is SGHRS, CDR2 YFSETQ. V lost 0 bases, J lost 4 bases, and 17 bases lay in between. The CDR3 sequence is 18 residues long. CDR3 residues: CASSLGRAVRAGANVLTF. The CDR3 nucleotides are TGCGCCAGCAGCTTGGGGCGGGCGGTCAGGGCCGGGGCCAACGTCCTGACTTTC.

J is TRBJ1-1 and V is TRBV5-1, with D uncertain. CDR3 length: 15 residues. With 4 bases removed from V and 3 bases from J, the gap between germline ends came to 16 bases. CDR1 SGHRS and CDR2 YFSETQ come from the germline V gene. Written as DNA, the CDR3 is TGCGCCAGCAGCCCCCTCGGCAACCTCCACACTGAAGCTTTCTTT. It translates to CASSPLGNLHTEAFF.

CDR3 protein: CASSLWGAGANVLTF. The CDR3 region has the DNA TGTGCCAGCAGTTTATGGGGCGCCGGGGCCAACGTCCTGACTTTC. The chain links TRBV27 to TRBJ2-6, with TRBD1 as a possible D gene (5 bases). The germline CDR1 and CDR2 sequences are MNHEY and SMNVEV (reference sequence). The CDR3 totals 15 residues. Trimming took off 1 base at V and 4 bases at J, with 8 bases between the two ends.

In this sample, this clone turned up a few times. The rearrangement joins TRBV28 to TRBJ1-2, with D unresolved. V lost 5 bases to trimming and J lost 0 bases, with 4 bases between them. Germline CDR1 is MDHEN and CDR2 is SYDVKM. The CDR3 is made up of 12 amino acids. Here the CDR3 reads CASSLPNYGYTF. In DNA form, the CDR3 reads TGTGCCAGCAGTCTGCCTAACTATGGCTACACCTTC.

The rearrangement uses TRBV5-1 and TRBJ1-1; 8 bases line up with TRBD1. Germline trimming cut 7 bases from V and 2 bases from J; bases unmatched to any gene: 7. Germline V gene lookup returns CDR1 SGHRS and CDR2 YFSETQ. The CDR3 contains 14 residues. CDR3 nucleotides: TGCGCCAGCGGCATGGGACAGGTAAACACTGAAGCTTTCTTT. Its protein product is CASGMGQVNTEAFF.

The rearrangement joins TRBV19 to TRBJ2-3, with 13 bases identical to TRBD2. This CDR3 is 21 amino acids long. V lost 3 bases and J lost 2; bases outside the gene matches: 17. Germline CDR1 LNHDA, CDR2 SQIVND (reference sequence). Written as DNA, the CDR3 is TGTGCCAGTAGTATGGTCCCGGGACTAGCGGGGAGGAGAAGCCCCACAGATACGCAGTATTTT. It yields the protein CASSMVPGLAGRRSPTDTQYF.